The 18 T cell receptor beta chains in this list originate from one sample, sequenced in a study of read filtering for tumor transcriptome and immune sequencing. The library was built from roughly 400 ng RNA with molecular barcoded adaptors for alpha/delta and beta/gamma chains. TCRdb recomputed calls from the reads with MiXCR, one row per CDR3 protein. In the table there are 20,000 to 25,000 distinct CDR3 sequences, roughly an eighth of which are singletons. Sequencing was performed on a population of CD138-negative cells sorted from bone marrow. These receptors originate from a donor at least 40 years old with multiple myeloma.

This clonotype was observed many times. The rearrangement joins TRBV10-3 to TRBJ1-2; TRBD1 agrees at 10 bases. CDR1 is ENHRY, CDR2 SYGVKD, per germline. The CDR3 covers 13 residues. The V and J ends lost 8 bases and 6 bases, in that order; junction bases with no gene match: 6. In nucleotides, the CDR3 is TGTGCCATCGGGGGACAGGGGATCGATGGCTACACCTTC. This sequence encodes CAIGGQGIDGYTF.

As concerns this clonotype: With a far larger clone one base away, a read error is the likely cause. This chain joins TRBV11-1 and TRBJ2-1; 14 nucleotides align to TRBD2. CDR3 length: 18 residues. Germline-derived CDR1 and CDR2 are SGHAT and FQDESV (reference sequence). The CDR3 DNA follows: TGTGCCAGCAGCGCCACCGGGACTAGCGGGAGTTCCTACAGTGAGCAGTTCTTC. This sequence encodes CASSATGTSGSSYSEQFF.

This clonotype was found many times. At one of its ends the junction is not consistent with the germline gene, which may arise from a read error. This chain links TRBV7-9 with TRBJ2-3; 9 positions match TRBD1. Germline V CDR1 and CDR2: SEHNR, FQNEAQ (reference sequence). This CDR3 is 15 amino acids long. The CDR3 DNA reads TGTGCCAGCAGCTTAGGACAGGGGGTCACAGGTACGCAGTATTTT. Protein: CASSLGQGVTGTQYF.

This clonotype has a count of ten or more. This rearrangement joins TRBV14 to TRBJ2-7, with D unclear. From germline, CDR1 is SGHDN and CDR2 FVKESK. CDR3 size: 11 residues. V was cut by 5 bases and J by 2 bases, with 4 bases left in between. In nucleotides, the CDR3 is TGTGCCAGCAGCGACCCCTACGAGCAGTACTTC. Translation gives CASSDPYEQYF.

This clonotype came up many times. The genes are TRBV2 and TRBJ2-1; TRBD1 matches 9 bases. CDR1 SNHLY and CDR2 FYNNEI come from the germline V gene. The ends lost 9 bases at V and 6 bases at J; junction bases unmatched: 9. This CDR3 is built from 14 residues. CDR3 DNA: TGTGCCAGTACATACGGGACAGGGAGCAATGAGCAGTTCTTC. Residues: CASTYGTGSNEQFF.

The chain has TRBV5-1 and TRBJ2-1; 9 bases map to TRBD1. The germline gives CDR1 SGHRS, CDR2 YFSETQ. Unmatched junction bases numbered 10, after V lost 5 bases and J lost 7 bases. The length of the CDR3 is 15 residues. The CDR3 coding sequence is TGCGCCAGCAGTTTCAAACAGGGGGCGAGGAATGAGCAGTTCTTC. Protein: CASSFKQGARNEQFF.

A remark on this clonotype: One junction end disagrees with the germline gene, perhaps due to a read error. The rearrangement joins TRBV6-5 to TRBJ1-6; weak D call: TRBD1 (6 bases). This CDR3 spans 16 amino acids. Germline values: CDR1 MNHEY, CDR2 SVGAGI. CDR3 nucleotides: TGTGCCAGCAGTCAAAACAGGGACACCCGAAATTCATCCCTCCACTTT. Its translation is CASSQNRDTRNSSLHF.

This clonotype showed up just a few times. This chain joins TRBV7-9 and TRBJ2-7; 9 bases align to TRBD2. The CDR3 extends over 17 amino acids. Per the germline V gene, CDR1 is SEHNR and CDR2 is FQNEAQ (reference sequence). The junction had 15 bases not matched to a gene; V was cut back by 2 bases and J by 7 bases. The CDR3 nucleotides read TGTGCCAGCAGCTTAAGAGGCCCTACTAGCGGGCGTTGGGAGCAGTACTTC. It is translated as CASSLRGPTSGRWEQYF.

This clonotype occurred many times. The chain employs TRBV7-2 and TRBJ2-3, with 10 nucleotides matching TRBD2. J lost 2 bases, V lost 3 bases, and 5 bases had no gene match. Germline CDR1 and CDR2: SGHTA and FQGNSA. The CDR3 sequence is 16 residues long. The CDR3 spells CASSFRGTSVTDTQYF. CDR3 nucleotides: TGTGCCAGCAGCTTTAGAGGGACTAGCGTCACAGATACGCAGTATTTT.

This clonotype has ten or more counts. The CDR3 loop is CASSPGGLGLYNEQFF. In DNA, the CDR3 is TGCGCCAGCAGCCCTGGTGGCTTAGGGCTATACAATGAGCAGTTCTTC. This chain joins TRBV5-1 and TRBJ2-1; no reliable D call. The ends were cut back, 4 bases at V and 4 bases at J, with 18 bases in the middle. CDR3 size: 16 residues. In germline, CDR1 is SGHRS, CDR2 YFSETQ.

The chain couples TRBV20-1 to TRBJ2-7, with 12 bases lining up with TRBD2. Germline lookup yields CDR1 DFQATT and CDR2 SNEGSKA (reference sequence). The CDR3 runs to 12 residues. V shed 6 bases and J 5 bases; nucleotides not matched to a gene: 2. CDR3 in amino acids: CSASSGRDEQYF. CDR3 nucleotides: TGCAGTGCGTCTAGCGGGAGGGACGAGCAGTACTTC.

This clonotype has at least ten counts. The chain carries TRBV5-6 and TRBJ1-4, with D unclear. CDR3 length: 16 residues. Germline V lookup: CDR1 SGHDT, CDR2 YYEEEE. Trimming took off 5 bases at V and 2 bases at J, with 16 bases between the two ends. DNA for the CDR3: TGTGCCAGCAGTTGGCGGGGTGCTAAGACTAATGAAAAACTGTTTTTT. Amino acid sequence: CASSWRGAKTNEKLFF.

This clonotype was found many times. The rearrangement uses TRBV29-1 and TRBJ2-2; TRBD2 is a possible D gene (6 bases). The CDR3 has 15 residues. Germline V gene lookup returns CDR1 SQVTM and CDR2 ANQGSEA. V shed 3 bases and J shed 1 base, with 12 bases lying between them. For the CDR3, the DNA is TGCAGCGTTGAGGCGGGGACTTTGAACACCGGGGAGCTGTTTTTT. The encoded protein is CSVEAGTLNTGELFF.

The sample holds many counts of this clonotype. CDR3 sequence (DNA): TGCAGTGCCACTACTCCGGCGGGACGGGTCCAAGAGACCCAGTACTTC. Amino acid sequence: CSATTPAGRVQETQYF. The rearrangement links TRBV20-1 to TRBJ2-5, with a weak D call TRBD2 (6 bases). Deletions cut 6 bases from V and 1 base from J, with 21 bases between. The CDR3 consists of 16 residues. CDR1 and CDR2 (germline): DFQATT, SNEGSKA (reference sequence).

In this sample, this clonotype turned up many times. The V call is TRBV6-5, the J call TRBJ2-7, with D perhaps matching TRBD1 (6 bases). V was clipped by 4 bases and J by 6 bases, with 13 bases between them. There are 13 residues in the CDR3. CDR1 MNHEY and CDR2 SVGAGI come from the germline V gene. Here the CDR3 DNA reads TGTGCCAGCAGTTCTACAGGGAATGGCGAGCAGTACTTC. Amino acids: CASSSTGNGEQYF.

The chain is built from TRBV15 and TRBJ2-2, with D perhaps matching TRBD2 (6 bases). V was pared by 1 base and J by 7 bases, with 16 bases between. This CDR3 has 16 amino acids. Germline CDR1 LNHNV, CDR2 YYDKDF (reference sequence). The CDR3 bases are TGTGCCACCAGCAGAGGGTCTGGCGGGACGGACGGGGAGCTGTTTTTT. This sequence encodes CATSRGSGGTDGELFF.

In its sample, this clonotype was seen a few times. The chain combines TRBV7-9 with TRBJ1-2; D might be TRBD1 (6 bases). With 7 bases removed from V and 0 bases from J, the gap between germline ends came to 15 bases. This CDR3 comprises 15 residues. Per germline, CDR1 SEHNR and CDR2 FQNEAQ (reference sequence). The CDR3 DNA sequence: TGTGCCAGCAACTCTGGACAGAAAGCTAACTATGGCTACACCTTC. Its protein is CASNSGQKANYGYTF.

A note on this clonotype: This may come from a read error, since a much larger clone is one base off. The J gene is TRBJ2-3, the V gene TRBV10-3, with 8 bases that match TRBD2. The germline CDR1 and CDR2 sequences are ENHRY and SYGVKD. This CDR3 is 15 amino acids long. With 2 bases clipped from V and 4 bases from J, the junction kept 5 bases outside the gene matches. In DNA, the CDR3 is TGTGCCATCAGTGAGGTAGCGGGGATGGCAGATACGCAGTATTTT. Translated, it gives CAISEVAGMADTQYF.